These 16 T cell receptor beta chains were all obtained from the same sample, sequenced in a study of cytomegalovirus exposure and HLA in healthy donors. PCR was performed using 60 Vbeta and 13 Jbeta primers. TCRdb keeps only in-frame clones here, not all; method: immunoSEQ multiplex PCR. In the table there are approximately 100,000 clones, about four fifths of which are singletons. Specimen: PBMCs. The receptor source for this set is a woman aged 40 to 49 in good health and CMV-seronegative.

The V gene is TRBV6-1, the J gene TRBJ1-2, with 7 bases fitting TRBD1. The CDR3 has 15 residues. Trimming took 3 bases from V and 8 from J; bases not matched to a gene: 12. From germline, CDR1 is MNHNS and CDR2 SASEGT. In DNA form, the CDR3 reads TGTGCCAGCAGTGATAAACGAGGAGGGGGCATAGGCTACACCTTC. The encoded protein is CASSDKRGGGIGYTF.

The V call is TRBV5-6, the J call TRBJ2-2; tentative D call: TRBD2 (5 bases). Trimming stripped 3 bases from V and 1 base from J, with 10 bases between. Germline-derived CDR1 and CDR2 are SGHDT and YYEEEE. The CDR3 runs to 15 residues. In DNA form, the CDR3 reads TGTGCCAGCAGCTCGGACTCTTGGAACACCGGGGAGCTGTTTTTT. Translating gives CASSSDSWNTGELFF.

The table lists this clone with a few counts. V and J are TRBV6-4 and TRBJ1-1; no clear D gene. The CDR3 length is 12 residues. V was pared by 5 bases and J by 2 bases, with 6 bases between. Germline loops: CDR1 MRHNA, CDR2 SNTAGT. CDR3 in DNA: TGTGCCAGCAGTTTCCATAACACTGAAGCTTTCTTT. Protein product: CASSFHNTEAFF.

The chain couples TRBV18 to TRBJ2-1; 13 nucleotides align to TRBD2. Germline V lookup: CDR1 KGHSH, CDR2 LQKENI. This CDR3 spans 15 amino acids. With V trimmed by 4 bases and J by 10 bases, 7 bases remained unmatched. CDR3 DNA sequence: TGTGCCAGCTCACTCACTAGCGGGGGGGCCAACGAGCAGTTCTTC. Translating it yields CASSLTSGGANEQFF. The complete variable domain, with remaining parts taken from reference TRBV18 and TRBJ2-1, reads NAGVMQNPRHLVRRRGQEARLRCSPMKGHSHVYWYRQLPEEGLKFMVYLQKENIIDESGMPKERFSAEFPKEGPSILRIQQVVRGDSAAYFCASSLTSGGANEQFFGPGTRLTVL.

The V call is TRBV7-9, the J call TRBJ1-2; 10 bases align to TRBD1. This CDR3 contains 16 residues. Trimming took 6 bases from V and 3 from J; bases not matched to a gene: 10. Germline V CDR1 and CDR2: SEHNR, FQNEAQ (reference sequence). CDR3 nucleotide sequence: TGTGCCAGCAGAAAGTTGGGGACAGGGGATGACTATGGCTACACCTTC. It specifies CASRKLGTGDDYGYTF.

This clone was seen just once. This chain uses TRBV14 with TRBJ1-2, with 11 bases aligning to TRBD1. The V gene's germline CDR1 is SGHDN and CDR2 FVKESK. V lost 2 bases to trimming and J lost 8 bases; unmatched junction nucleotides: 4. The CDR3 extends over 14 amino acids. The CDR3 nucleotides are TGTGCCAGCAGCCAATCGGGACAGGGGGGCGGCTACACCTTC. It yields the protein CASSQSGQGGGYTF.

This clone was counted a few times. The chain uses TRBV5-5 and TRBJ2-7; no firm D call. V lost 4 bases and J lost 2, with 16 bases in between. This CDR3 region has 15 residues. Germline V CDR1 and CDR2: SGHKS, YYEKEE (reference sequence). The CDR3, as DNA: TGTGCCAGCAGCACAAACCATGGGCAAGCCTACGAGCAGTACTTC. It specifies CASSTNHGQAYEQYF.

The chain combines TRBV4-3 with TRBJ2-1, with 13 bases fitting TRBD2. V shed 3 bases, J shed 6 bases, and the junction held 11 bases outside the gene matches. Germline lookup yields CDR1 LGHNA and CDR2 YSLEER. The CDR3 has 18 amino acids. The CDR3 spells CASSHLLAGGPVSNEQFF. The DNA for the CDR3 is TGCGCCAGCAGCCATCTACTAGCGGGGGGGCCGGTGTCCAATGAGCAGTTCTTC.

This clone came up a few times. This chain joins TRBV29-1 and TRBJ1-1; D gene unclear. There are 13 residues in the CDR3. Trimming shortened V by 4 bases and J by 3 bases, and 12 bases separated the two germline ends. The germline CDR1 and CDR2 sequences are SQVTM and ANQGSEA. The CDR3 sequence: CSVVGAGDTEAFF. CDR3 nucleotides: TGCAGCGTTGTGGGAGCCGGGGACACTGAAGCTTTCTTT.

The CDR3 reads CASSLVSGGGNEQFF. The DNA for the CDR3 is TGTGCCAGCAGCTTAGTTTCAGGGGGTGGCAATGAGCAGTTCTTC. The chain carries TRBV7-2 and TRBJ2-1; 7 bases fit TRBD1. The CDR3 length is 15 residues. The germline V gene encodes CDR1 SGHTA and CDR2 FQGNSA. J was trimmed by 6 bases and V by 1 base; bases with no gene match: 6.

This chain connects TRBV6-6 to TRBJ1-5, with D possibly being TRBD1 (5 bases). This CDR3 is 14 amino acids long. V was cut by 10 bases and J by 1 base, with 14 bases left in between. The germline CDR1 and CDR2 sequences are MNHNY and SVGAGI (reference sequence). CDR3 coding DNA: TGTGCCACTATCGGGGGAGGCAGCAATCAGCCCCAGCATTTT. It is translated as CATIGGGSNQPQHF.

This clone was observed a handful of times. The genes are TRBV4-3 and TRBJ1-1; TRBD1 is a possible D gene (5 bases). This CDR3 has 15 amino acids. CDR1 is LGHNA and CDR2 is YSLEER in the germline V gene. V lost 4 bases, J lost 4 bases, and 16 bases lay in between. CDR3 region: CASSPDGVRGTEAFF. CDR3 DNA sequence: TGCGCCAGCAGCCCTGATGGGGTTAGGGGCACTGAAGCTTTCTTT.

The genes are TRBV27 and TRBJ2-7; TRBD2 agrees at 7 bases. V lost 7 bases to trimming and J lost 0 bases; unmatched junction nucleotides: 6. Germline V CDR1 and CDR2: MNHEY, SMNVEV (reference sequence). This CDR3 contains 14 residues. The CDR3 sequence: CASMGGGDSYEQYF. CDR3 sequence (DNA): TGTGCCAGCATGGGGGGAGGGGACTCCTACGAGCAGTACTTC.

CDR3 sequence (DNA): TGTGCCAGCAGTCTGAACAGGGCATCCTCCTACGAGCAGTACTTC. Its translation: CASSLNRASSYEQYF. J is TRBJ2-7 and V is TRBV6-5; perhaps TRBD1 as D (6 bases). The length of the CDR3 is 15 residues. Germline-derived CDR1 and CDR2 are MNHEY and SVGAGI. The V and J ends lost 5 bases and 0 bases respectively, with 14 bases between them.

In this sample, this clone turned up a few times. V usage is TRBV5-1 and J usage is TRBJ1-6; 7 bases agree with TRBD1. The CDR3 loop spans 15 amino acids. Germline CDR1 SGHRS, CDR2 YFSETQ. The ends lost 6 bases at V and 8 bases at J; junction bases unmatched: 11. CDR3 sequence (DNA): TGCGCCAGCACCCGGGGGACAGAGCTTTATTCACCCCTCCACTTT. Translation: CASTRGTELYSPLHF.

This clone has a handful of counts. The chain combines TRBV2 with TRBJ1-1; possible D gene TRBD1, 5 bases. The germline gives CDR1 SNHLY, CDR2 FYNNEI. V was shortened by 8 bases and J by 10 bases, with 14 bases between the two germline ends. This CDR3 has 11 residues. The CDR3 sequence is CASGGGVSAFF. The CDR3 nucleotides read TGTGCCAGCGGGGGGGGAGTCTCAGCTTTCTTT.